One and the same sample provided the 7 T cell receptor beta chains below, sequenced in a study of CD8 T cells in Susac syndrome. A quantity of about 0.5 to 1 ug RNA underwent reverse transcription using random hexamers. TCRdb recomputed calls from the immunoSEQ multiplex PCR reads with MiXCR, one row per CDR3 protein. The table has 150,000 to 200,000 distinct CDR3 sequences, about 94% seen once. The sequencing input was CD4+ T cells from PBMCs. The source of these receptors is a human donor in good health.

This chain links TRBV18 with TRBJ1-1; a possible D gene is TRBD1 (6 bases). Germline loops: CDR1 KGHSH, CDR2 LQKENI. V was shortened by 4 bases and J by 7 bases, with 16 bases between the two germline ends. The CDR3 length is 14 residues. The CDR3: CASSLSGADSEAFF. DNA of the CDR3: TGTGCCAGCTCACTCTCGGGGGCTGATAGTGAAGCTTTCTTT.

The J gene is TRBJ1-1, the V gene TRBV20-1; possibly TRBD1 for D (5 bases). Between the trimmed V and J ends, which lost 1 base and 0 bases, there was a span of 12 bases. CDR3 length: 15 residues. CDR1 is DFQATT and CDR2 is SNEGSKA in the germline V gene (reference sequence). The CDR3 is CSARVGGGLNTEAFF. The CDR3 coding sequence is TGCAGTGCTAGAGTCGGGGGGGGGTTGAACACTGAAGCTTTCTTT.

The chain uses TRBV10-3 and TRBJ2-2, with TRBD1 identical over 9 bases. This CDR3 contains 15 residues. CDR1 and CDR2 (germline): ENHRY, SYGVKD. V dropped 6 bases and J dropped 7; count of bases not matched to a gene: 9. CDR3 loop: CAISGNRGRGGELFF. DNA for the CDR3: TGTGCCATCAGCGGGAACAGGGGGCGAGGCGGGGAGCTGTTTTTT.

The V call is TRBV11-2, the J call TRBJ1-1; 9 bases fit TRBD1. Germline trimming cut 5 bases from V and 7 bases from J; bases unmatched to any gene: 8. Per germline, CDR1 SGHAT and CDR2 FQNNGV. This CDR3 comprises 14 residues. The CDR3 sequence: CASSPRGQGNEAFF. The CDR3 DNA follows: TGTGCCAGCAGCCCCCGAGGACAGGGGAATGAAGCTTTCTTT.

The rearrangement links TRBV10-3 to TRBJ2-5; D is perhaps TRBD2 (5 bases). The CDR3 spans 13 residues. Germline V gives CDR1 ENHRY, CDR2 SYGVKD. Deletions cut 6 bases from V and 2 bases from J, with 10 bases between. The CDR3 reads CAIRGEGQETQYF. The DNA of the CDR3 is TGTGCCATCAGGGGAGAAGGGCAAGAGACCCAGTACTTC.

The gene calls are TRBV5-1 and TRBJ2-7; D possibly matches TRBD1 or TRBD2 (6 bases each). V was trimmed by 0 bases and J by 5 bases, leaving 18 bases between them. This CDR3 region has 16 residues. Germline V lookup: CDR1 SGHRS, CDR2 YFSETQ. CDR3 protein: CASSLVGGTPSHEQYF. CDR3 DNA: TGCGCCAGCAGCTTGGTGGGCGGGACACCTTCGCACGAGCAGTACTTC.

This chain connects TRBV5-1 to TRBJ1-1; 7 bases fit TRBD1. Germline V lookup: CDR1 SGHRS, CDR2 YFSETQ. The CDR3 covers 18 residues. Trimming took 0 bases from V and 2 from J; bases not matched to a gene: 13. The CDR3 DNA reads as TGCGCCAGCAGCTTGGCCAGAGGGACAGCCTCCGGTAACACTGAAGCTTTCTTT. It is translated as CASSLARGTASGNTEAFF.